This T cell receptor (beta chain) originates from a study of T cell changes during pregnancy in multiple sclerosis. Clones were read by immunoSEQ multiplex PCR, and TCRdb kept only the in-frame ones, dropping some. The table records tens of thousands of clones, around 90% of them present only once. This clone has just a few counts. V was cut by 3 bases and J by 7 bases, with 12 bases left in between. Germline CDR1 and CDR2: SNHLY and FYNNEI. CDR3 length equals 13 residues. The sample in question was peripheral blood, obtained before pregnancy. The clonotype was recovered from a female donor with multiple sclerosis, enrolled in a pregnancy study. The rearrangement links TRBV2 to TRBJ1-2; D uncertain. The CDR3 reads CASSEGGLGGYTF. CDR3 sequence (DNA): TGTGCCAGCAGTGAGGGAGGGCTGGGTGGCTACACCTTC. Filled out from reference TRBV2 and TRBJ1-2, the complete variable domain reads EPEVTQTPSHQVTQMGQEVILRCVPISNHLYFYWYRQILGQKVEFLVSFYNNEISEKSEIFDDQFSVERPDGSNFTLKIRSTKLEDSAMYFCASSEGGLGGYTFGSGTRLTVV.